A selection of T cell receptor beta chains follows, all from one sample in a study of beta chain features in type 1 diabetes. The repertoire was sequenced with immunoSEQ multiplex PCR; TCRdb's copy has only in-frame clones and lacks some. The data show about 240,000 clones, 27% seen once. The sample comprised central memory CD4+ T cells from blood. The source of these receptors is a man aged 30 to 45 in good health. CDR3s include the opening cysteine and the closing phenylalanine or tryptophan. The D gene is left open where the match is weak. The size entry is marked missing in some rows and otherwise reads once, few, many or a size class.

clone_size d_call j_call v_call cdr3_length cdr3_nt cdr3_aa
once NA TRBJ1-1 TRBV28 12 TGTGCCAGCAGTTTTGTAGGGACGGGAGCTTTCTTT CASSFVGTGAFF
NA NA TRBJ2-7 TRBV15 13 TGTGCCACCAGCAGAGACCCTTTAGGCGAGCAGTACTTC CATSRDPLGEQYF
NA TRBD1 TRBJ2-1 TRBV27 16 TGTGCCAGCACTCCCAAGGGGACAGCCTTCTACAATGAGCAGTTCTTC CASTPKGTAFYNEQFF
few TRBD1 TRBJ1-5 TRBV29-1 19 TGCAGCGTTGATTTGTGCCGGGACAGGGGACCCTATAGCAATCAGCCCCAGCATTTT CSVDLCRDRGPYSNQPQHF
few TRBD2 TRBJ2-3 TRBV7-9 15 TGTGCCAGCAGCCCAGCGGGAGCGAGAACAGATACGCAGTATTTT CASSPAGARTDTQYF
NA NA TRBJ1-2 TRBV5-1 15 TGCGCCAGCAGTGTCGGTAGTACAGGGATTTATGGCTACACCTTC CASSVGSTGIYGYTF
NA NA TRBJ2-5 TRBV12-5 12 TGTGCTAGGGAGAAGACGGAAGAGACCCAGTACTTC CAREKTEETQYF
few TRBD2 TRBJ2-7 TRBV30 16 TGTGCCTGGAGTGTACCCCTAGCGGGGGGGCGTTACGAGCAGTACTTC CAWSVPLAGGRYEQYF
NA TRBD2 TRBJ2-1 TRBV18 20 TGTGCCAGCTCACCAATCGGAACCGGGACTAGCGGGAGCTCCTACAATGAGCAGTTCTTC CASSPIGTGTSGSSYNEQFF
NA NA TRBJ2-1 TRBV30 15 TGTGCCTGGAGTCCTGGGGTAGCACTAAGCAATGAGCAGTTCTTC CAWSPGVALSNEQFF
few NA TRBJ1-1 TRBV30 11 TGTGCCTCCAAGCGGGCCTCCGAAGCTTTCTTT CASKRASEAFF
few NA TRBJ1-1 TRBV7-6 14 TGTGCCAGCAGCTTAACTCGTAGGGACACTGAAGCTTTCTTT CASSLTRRDTEAFF
NA TRBD2 TRBJ2-3 TRBV7-2 13 TGTGCCAGCAGCCTGACTAGCGGGGGAGGAAAGTATTTT CASSLTSGGGKYF
few TRBD2 TRBJ2-2 TRBV7-2 17 TGTGCCAGCACCCCTAGCGGGAGGACCTCGAACACCGGGGAGCTGTTTTTT CASTPSGRTSNTGELFF
NA TRBD1 TRBJ2-1 TRBV14 14 TGTGCCAGCAGCCGCGGACAGGGCTACAATGAGCAGTTCTTC CASSRGQGYNEQFF
NA TRBD2 TRBJ2-3 TRBV9 15 TGTGCCAGCAGCGTAGGGACTAGCGGGACGGATACGCAGTATTTT CASSVGTSGTDTQYF
few NA TRBJ2-3 TRBV7-2 16 TGTGCCAGCAGCACTGGGGCACTGGCGCCCACAGATACGCAGTATTTT CASSTGALAPTDTQYF
NA NA TRBJ2-3 TRBV5-6 13 TGTGCCAGCAGCCTTAACCAGCGGGATACGCAGTATTTT CASSLNQRDTQYF
NA NA TRBJ2-7 TRBV18 12 TGTGCCAGCTCACGGGACCGCTACGAGCAGTACTTC CASSRDRYEQYF
few NA TRBJ1-5 TRBV6-1 15 TGTGCCAGCACTCGGGACCTGGGGGACAATCAGCCCCAGCATTTT CASTRDLGDNQPQHF
few TRBD1 TRBJ2-5 TRBV7-9 15 TGTGCCAGCAGCTTTCAGGGGGCGACGGGTGAGACCCAGTACTTC CASSFQGATGETQYF
NA NA TRBJ2-1 TRBV4-3 18 TGCGCCAGCAGCCAAGATCTGCTTGCCCCCGGGAGTAACAATGAGCAGTTCTTC CASSQDLLAPGSNNEQFF
many TRBD2 TRBJ2-1 TRBV10-3 15 TGTGCCATCAGTGAGACCCAGCGGGGGGACAATGAGCAGTTCTTC CAISETQRGDNEQFF
few NA TRBJ2-5 TRBV28 14 TGTGCCAGCAGTTTAATGCAGGCGCAAGAGACCCAGTACTTC CASSLMQAQETQYF
NA TRBD2 TRBJ2-7 TRBV7-8 14 TGTGCCAGCAGCCCCGGACTAGCGGCCTACGAGCAGTACTTC CASSPGLAAYEQYF
few NA TRBJ2-6 TRBV18 16 TGTGCCAGCTCACTACGCGGGACCTCGGTCGCCAACGTCCTGACTTTC CASSLRGTSVANVLTF
few TRBD1 TRBJ1-1 TRBV5-1 16 TGCGCCAGCAGCTCCGGGACAGGAGTAAAGAACACTGAAGCTTTCTTT CASSSGTGVKNTEAFF
NA NA TRBJ1-2 TRBV19 12 TGTGCCAGTAGTATGTCGGATTATGGCTACACCTTC CASSMSDYGYTF
NA NA TRBJ1-5 TRBV4-1 17 TGCGCCAGCAGCCAAGATCGAACCGGGGTGAGAATCCAGCCCCAGCATTTT CASSQDRTGVRIQPQHF
NA TRBD2 TRBJ2-3 TRBV5-4 16 TGTGCCAGCAGCTCCCAGCGGGGGAGTAGCACAGATACGCAGTATTTT CASSSQRGSSTDTQYF
NA NA TRBJ2-4 TRBV29-1 14 TGCAGCGCGCGGTCGGGTGAGGGAATGAACATTCAGTACTTC CSARSGEGMNIQYF
NA TRBD2 TRBJ2-5 TRBV30 14 TGTGCCTGTTTTGAAAGCGGGGACGGGGAGACCCAGTACTTC CACFESGDGETQYF
few NA TRBJ1-6 TRBV25-1 13 TGTGCCAGCAGGGGGCCGGGCGATTCACCCCTCCACTTT CASRGPGDSPLHF
few NA TRBJ2-2 TRBV7-2 13 TGTGCCAGCAGCTCCACTAACACCGGGGAGCTGTTTTTT CASSSTNTGELFF
NA NA TRBJ2-3 TRBV7-2 14 TGTGCCAGCAGCTTATTGGGGAACACAGATACGCAGTATTTT CASSLLGNTDTQYF
NA TRBD1 TRBJ1-1 TRBV29-1 12 TGCAGCGTCCGGACAGGGGGCACTGAAGCTTTCTTT CSVRTGGTEAFF
NA NA TRBJ2-7 TRBV4-3 15 TGCGCCAGCAGCCTTAGCGGAGTCGGCTCCTACGAGCAGTACTTC CASSLSGVGSYEQYF
many NA TRBJ2-2 TRBV30 15 TGTGCCTGGAGTGGTAAAGGGGTGGGGACCGGGGAGCTGTTTTTT CAWSGKGVGTGELFF
NA NA TRBJ2-1 TRBV6-5 11 TGTGCCAGCACCAACCTTAATGAGCAGTTCTTC CASTNLNEQFF
many NA TRBJ2-7 TRBV21-1 18 TGTGCCAGCAGCACTGGGCAGCGGGAACGCCTATTTTCCTACGAGCAGTACTTC CASSTGQRERLFSYEQYF
NA NA TRBJ1-2 TRBV29-1 14 TGCAGCGTCACCACTGTTGGCGGCGGCTATGGCTACACCTTC CSVTTVGGGYGYTF
NA TRBD1 TRBJ2-3 TRBV13 15 TGTGCCAGCAGCCGGCAGGACAGGTACACAGATACGCAGTATTTT CASSRQDRYTDTQYF
NA TRBD2 TRBJ2-7 TRBV7-9 15 TGTGCCGGAGCCTCTGGGACTAGCGGGAGCCACGAGCAGTACTTC CAGASGTSGSHEQYF
few TRBD2 TRBJ2-5 TRBV29-1 14 TGCAGCGTGTACCCGGGACTAGGGGGGGAGACCCAGTACTTC CSVYPGLGGETQYF
NA TRBD1 TRBJ2-2 TRBV15 19 TGTGCCACCAGCGAAACCAGAAAATCCGGGACAGGGTATAACGGGGAGCTGTTTTTT CATSETRKSGTGYNGELFF
few TRBD2 TRBJ2-1 TRBV5-1 16 TGCGCCAGCAGCTTGCCAGCTAGCGGGGCTTACAATGAGCAGTTCTTC CASSLPASGAYNEQFF
few NA TRBJ1-1 TRBV29-1 13 TGCAGCGTTGAAGGGGAGATGAACACTGAAGCTTTCTTT CSVEGEMNTEAFF
NA NA TRBJ2-7 TRBV6-5 15 TGTGCCAGCAGTCGGGCTGGAGGGGGCGGGTACGAGCAGTACTTC CASSRAGGGGYEQYF
few TRBD1 TRBJ2-2 TRBV18 17 TGTGCCAGCTCACCACCGGACAGGAGGATAGGCACCGGGGAGCTGTTTTTT CASSPPDRRIGTGELFF
few NA TRBJ2-7 TRBV4-3 14 TGCGCCAGCAGCCAAGTTACTATCTCCTACGAGCAGTACTTC CASSQVTISYEQYF
few TRBD1 TRBJ2-7 TRBV29-1 13 TGCAGCGCCGAGGGGACAGGGGGACACGAGCAGTACTTC CSAEGTGGHEQYF
NA TRBD1 TRBJ1-5 TRBV9 15 TGTGCCAGCAGCGTGGGACAGGGGGAAGGGCAGCCCCAGCATTTT CASSVGQGEGQPQHF
few TRBD1 TRBJ2-7 TRBV7-2 14 TGTGCCAGCAGCCCCCGCCGGACAGGGGAAGAGCAGTACTTC CASSPRRTGEEQYF
NA NA TRBJ2-1 TRBV30 15 TGTGCCTGGAGTGGCGGCAGCCCGGGTGATGATGAGCAGTTCTTC CAWSGGSPGDDEQFF
few TRBD2 TRBJ2-3 TRBV29-1 15 TGCAGCGTCGGACTAGCGGGAGGAGCGACAGATACGCAGTATTTT CSVGLAGGATDTQYF
few NA TRBJ2-5 TRBV10-3 11 TGTGCCATCAGTGAGCAAGAGACCCAGTACTTC CAISEQETQYF
few TRBD2 TRBJ2-3 TRBV27 17 TGTGCCAGCAGTACTCCCTTTGGACTAGCGGACACAGATACGCAGTATTTT CASSTPFGLADTDTQYF
few TRBD2 TRBJ2-3 TRBV5-6 17 TGTGCCAGCAGCACCCGACTAGCGGGAGTGGTTGCAGATACGCAGTATTTT CASSTRLAGVVADTQYF
few NA TRBJ2-1 TRBV28 15 TGTGCCAGCAGTTTCAGGCACCAGTGGTACAATGAGCAGTTCTTC CASSFRHQWYNEQFF
NA NA TRBJ1-5 TRBV27 15 TGTGCCAGCAGCTCTCAGGCAGGGATCAATCAGCCCCAGCATTTT CASSSQAGINQPQHF